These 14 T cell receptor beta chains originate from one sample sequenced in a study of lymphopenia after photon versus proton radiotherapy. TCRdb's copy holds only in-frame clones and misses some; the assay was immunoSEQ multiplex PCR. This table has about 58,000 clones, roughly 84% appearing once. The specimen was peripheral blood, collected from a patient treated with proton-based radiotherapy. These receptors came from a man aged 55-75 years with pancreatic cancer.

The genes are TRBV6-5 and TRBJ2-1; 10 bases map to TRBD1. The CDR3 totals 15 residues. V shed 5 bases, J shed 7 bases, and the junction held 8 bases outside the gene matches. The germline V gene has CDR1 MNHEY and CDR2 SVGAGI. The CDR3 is CASSRDRGYSNEQFF. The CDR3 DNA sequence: TGTGCCAGCAGTCGGGACAGGGGTTACTCGAATGAGCAGTTCTTC.

As DNA, the CDR3 is TGTGCCAGCAGCCTCGCGGGAGGCTCCTACAATGAGCAGTTCTTC. Its protein product is CASSLAGGSYNEQFF. The gene calls are TRBV4-2 and TRBJ2-1, with 8 nucleotides matching TRBD2. CDR1 and CDR2 (germline): LGHNA, YNFKEQ. V gave up 4 bases and J gave up 0 bases; unmatched junction bases: 2. The CDR3 has 15 residues.

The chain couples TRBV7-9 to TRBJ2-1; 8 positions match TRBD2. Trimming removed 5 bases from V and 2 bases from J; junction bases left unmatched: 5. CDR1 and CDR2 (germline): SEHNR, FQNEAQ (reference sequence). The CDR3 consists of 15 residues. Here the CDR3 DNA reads TGTGCCAGCAGCCCCACACTAGCGGCCTACAATGAGCAGTTCTTC. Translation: CASSPTLAAYNEQFF.

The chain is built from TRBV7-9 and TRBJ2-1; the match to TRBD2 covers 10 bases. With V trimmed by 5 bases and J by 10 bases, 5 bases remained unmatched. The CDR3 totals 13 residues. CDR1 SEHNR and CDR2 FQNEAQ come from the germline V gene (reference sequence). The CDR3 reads CASSLLAGDEQFF. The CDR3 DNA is TGTGCCAGCAGCCTTCTAGCGGGAGACGAGCAGTTCTTC.

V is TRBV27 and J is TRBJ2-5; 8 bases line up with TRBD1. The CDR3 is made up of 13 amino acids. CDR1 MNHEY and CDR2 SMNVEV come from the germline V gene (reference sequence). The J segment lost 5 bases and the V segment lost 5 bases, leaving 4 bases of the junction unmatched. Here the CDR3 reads CASSPGGGETQYF. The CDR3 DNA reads TGTGCCAGCAGTCCAGGGGGCGGGGAGACCCAGTACTTC.

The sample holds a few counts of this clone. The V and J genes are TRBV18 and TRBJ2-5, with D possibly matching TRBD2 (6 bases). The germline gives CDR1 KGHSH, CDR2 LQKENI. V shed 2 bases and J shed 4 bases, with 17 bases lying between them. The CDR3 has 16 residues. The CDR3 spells CASSPGGRRMRETQYF. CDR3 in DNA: TGTGCCAGCTCACCAGGGGGGAGAAGGATGAGAGAGACCCAGTACTTC.

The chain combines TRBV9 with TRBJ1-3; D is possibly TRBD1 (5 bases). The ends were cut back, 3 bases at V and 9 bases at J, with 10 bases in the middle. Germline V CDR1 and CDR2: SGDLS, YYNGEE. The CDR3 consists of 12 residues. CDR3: CASSGTGGTIYF. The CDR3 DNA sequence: TGTGCCAGCAGCGGTACCGGGGGCACCATATATTTT.

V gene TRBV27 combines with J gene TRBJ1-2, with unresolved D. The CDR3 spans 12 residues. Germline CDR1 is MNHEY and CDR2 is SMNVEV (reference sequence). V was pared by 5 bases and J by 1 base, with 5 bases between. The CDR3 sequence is CASSANNYGYTF. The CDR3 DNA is TGTGCCAGCAGTGCCAATAACTATGGCTACACCTTC.

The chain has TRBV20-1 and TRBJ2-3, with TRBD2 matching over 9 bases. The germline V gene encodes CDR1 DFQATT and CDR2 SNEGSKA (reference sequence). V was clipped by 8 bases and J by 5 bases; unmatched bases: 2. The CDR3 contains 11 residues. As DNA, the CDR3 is TGCAGTTTAGCGGGAGTAGATACGCAGTATTTT. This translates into CSLAGVDTQYF.

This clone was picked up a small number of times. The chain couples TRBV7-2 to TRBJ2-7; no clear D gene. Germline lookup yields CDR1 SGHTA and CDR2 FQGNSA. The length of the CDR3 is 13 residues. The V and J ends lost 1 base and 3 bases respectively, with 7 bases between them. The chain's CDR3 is CASSLGASYEQYF. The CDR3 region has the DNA TGTGCCAGCAGCTTAGGGGCCAGCTACGAGCAGTACTTC.

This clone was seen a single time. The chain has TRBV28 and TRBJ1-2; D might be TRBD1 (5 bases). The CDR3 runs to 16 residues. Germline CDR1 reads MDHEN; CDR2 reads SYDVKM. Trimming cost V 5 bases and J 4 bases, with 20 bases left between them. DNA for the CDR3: TGTGCCAGCAGTCTAGTGTTTCAGGGAGGTATCTATGGCTACACCTTC. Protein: CASSLVFQGGIYGYTF.

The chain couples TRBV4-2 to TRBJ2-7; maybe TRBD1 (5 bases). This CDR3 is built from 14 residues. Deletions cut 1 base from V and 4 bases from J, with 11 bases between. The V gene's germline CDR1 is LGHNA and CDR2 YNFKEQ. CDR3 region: CASSQGVQGYEQYF. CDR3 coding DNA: TGTGCCAGCAGCCAAGGAGTCCAGGGATACGAGCAGTACTTC.

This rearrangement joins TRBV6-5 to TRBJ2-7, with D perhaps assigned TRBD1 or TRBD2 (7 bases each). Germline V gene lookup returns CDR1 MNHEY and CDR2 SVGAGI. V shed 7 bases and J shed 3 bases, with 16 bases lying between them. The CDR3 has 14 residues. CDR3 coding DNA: TGTGCCAGCACTAGCAGGGGGGGAAGCTACGAGCAGTACTTC. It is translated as CASTSRGGSYEQYF.

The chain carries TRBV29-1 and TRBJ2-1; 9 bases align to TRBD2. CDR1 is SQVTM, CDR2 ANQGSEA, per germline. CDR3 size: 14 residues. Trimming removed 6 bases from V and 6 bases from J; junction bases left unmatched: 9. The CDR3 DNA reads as TGCAGCGTAGGCCAGGGACTAGCTGGCAATGAGCAGTTCTTC. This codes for CSVGQGLAGNEQFF.